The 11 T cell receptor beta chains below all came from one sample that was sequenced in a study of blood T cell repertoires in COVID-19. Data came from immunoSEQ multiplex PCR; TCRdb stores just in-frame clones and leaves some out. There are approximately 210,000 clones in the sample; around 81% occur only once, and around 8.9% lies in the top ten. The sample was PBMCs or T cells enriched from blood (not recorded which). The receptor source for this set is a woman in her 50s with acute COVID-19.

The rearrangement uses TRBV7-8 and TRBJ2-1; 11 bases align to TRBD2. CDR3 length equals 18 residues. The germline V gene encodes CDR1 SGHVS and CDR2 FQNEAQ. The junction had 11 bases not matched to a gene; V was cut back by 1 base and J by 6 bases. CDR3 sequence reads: CASSLGSLAGGSGNEQFF. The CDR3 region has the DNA TGTGCCAGCAGCTTAGGGAGTCTAGCGGGGGGTTCGGGCAATGAGCAGTTCTTC. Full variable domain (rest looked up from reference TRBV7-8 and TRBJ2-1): GAGVSQSPRYKVAKRGQDVALRCDPISGHVSLFWYQQALGQGPEFLTYFQNEAQLDKSGLPSDRFFAERPEGSVSTLKIQRTQQEDSAVYLCASSLGSLAGGSGNEQFFGPGTRLTVL.

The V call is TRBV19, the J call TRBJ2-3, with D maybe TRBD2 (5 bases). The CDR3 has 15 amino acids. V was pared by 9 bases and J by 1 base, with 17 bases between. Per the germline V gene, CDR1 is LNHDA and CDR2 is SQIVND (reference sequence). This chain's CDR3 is CASQHSGYRTDTQYF. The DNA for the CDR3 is TGTGCCAGCCAACACAGCGGTTACCGCACAGATACGCAGTATTTT.

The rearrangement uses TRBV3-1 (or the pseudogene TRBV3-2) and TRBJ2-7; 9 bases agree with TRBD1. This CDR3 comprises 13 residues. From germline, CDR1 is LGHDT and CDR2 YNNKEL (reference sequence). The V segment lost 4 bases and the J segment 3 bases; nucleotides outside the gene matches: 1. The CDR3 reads CASSRDRVYEQYF. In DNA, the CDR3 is TGTGCCAGCAGCCGGGACAGGGTCTACGAGCAGTACTTC.

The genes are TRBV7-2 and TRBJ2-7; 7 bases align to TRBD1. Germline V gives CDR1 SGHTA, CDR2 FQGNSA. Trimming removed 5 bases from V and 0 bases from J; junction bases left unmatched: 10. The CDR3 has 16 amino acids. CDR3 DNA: TGTGCCAGCAGCAAGAACAGGGGACGGGTCTCCTACGAGCAGTACTTC. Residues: CASSKNRGRVSYEQYF.

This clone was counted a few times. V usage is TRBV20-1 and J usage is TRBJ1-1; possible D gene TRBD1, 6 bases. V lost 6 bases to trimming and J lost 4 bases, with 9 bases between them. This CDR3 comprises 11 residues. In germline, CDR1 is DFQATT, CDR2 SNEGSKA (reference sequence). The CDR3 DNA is TGCAGTGCCCCAGGGGTCACTGAAGCTTTCTTT. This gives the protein CSAPGVTEAFF.

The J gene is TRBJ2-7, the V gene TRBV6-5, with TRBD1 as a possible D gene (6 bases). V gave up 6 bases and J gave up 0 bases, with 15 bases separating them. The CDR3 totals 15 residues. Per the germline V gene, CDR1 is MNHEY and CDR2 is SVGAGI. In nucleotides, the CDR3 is TGTGCCAGCAGGCAGGGGTCCCCTAGCTCCTACGAGCAGTACTTC. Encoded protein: CASRQGSPSSYEQYF.

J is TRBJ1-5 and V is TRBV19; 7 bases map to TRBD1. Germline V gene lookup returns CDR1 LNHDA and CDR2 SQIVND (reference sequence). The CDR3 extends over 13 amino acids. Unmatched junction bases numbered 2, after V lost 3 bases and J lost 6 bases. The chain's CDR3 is CASSIRGSQPQHF. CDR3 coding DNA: TGTGCCAGTAGTATCAGGGGGAGTCAGCCCCAGCATTTT.

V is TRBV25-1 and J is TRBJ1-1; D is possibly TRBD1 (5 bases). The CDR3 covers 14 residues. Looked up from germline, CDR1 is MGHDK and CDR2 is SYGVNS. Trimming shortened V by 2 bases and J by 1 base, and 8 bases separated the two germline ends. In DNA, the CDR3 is TGTGCCAGCAGTGAAAATCAGGGGAACACTGAAGCTTTCTTT. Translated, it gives CASSENQGNTEAFF. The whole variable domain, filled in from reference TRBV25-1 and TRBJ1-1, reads EADIYQTPRYLVIGTGKKITLECSQTMGHDKMYWYQQDPGMELHLIHYSYGVNSTEKGDLSSESTVSRIRTEHFPLTLESARPSHTSQYLCASSENQGNTEAFFGQGTRLTVV.

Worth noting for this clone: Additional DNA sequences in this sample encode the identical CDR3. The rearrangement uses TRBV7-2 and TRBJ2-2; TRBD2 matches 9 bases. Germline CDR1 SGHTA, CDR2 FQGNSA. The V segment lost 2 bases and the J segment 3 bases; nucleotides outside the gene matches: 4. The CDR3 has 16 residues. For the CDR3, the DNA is TGTGCCAGCAGCTTATTGGCGGGAGGGGACACCGGGGAGCTGTTTTTT. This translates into CASSLLAGGDTGELFF. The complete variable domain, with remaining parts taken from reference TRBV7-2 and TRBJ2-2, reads GAGVSQSPSNKVTEKGKDVELRCDPISGHTALYWYRQSLGQGLEFLIYFQGNSAPDKSGLPSDRFSAERTGGSVSTLTIQRTQQEDSAVYLCASSLLAGGDTGELFFGEGSRLTVL.

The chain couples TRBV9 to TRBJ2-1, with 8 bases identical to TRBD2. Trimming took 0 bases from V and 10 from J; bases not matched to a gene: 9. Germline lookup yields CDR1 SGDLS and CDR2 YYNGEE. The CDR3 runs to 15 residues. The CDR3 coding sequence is TGTGCCAGCAGCGTAGGACTAGCGCCTCTTCGGGAGCAGTTCTTC. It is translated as CASSVGLAPLREQFF.

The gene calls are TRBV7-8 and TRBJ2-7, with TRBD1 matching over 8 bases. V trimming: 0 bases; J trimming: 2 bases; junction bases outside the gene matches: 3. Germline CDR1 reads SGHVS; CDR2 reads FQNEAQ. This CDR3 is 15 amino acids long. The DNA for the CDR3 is TGTGCCAGCAGCTTAGCAAGACAGGGGCCCTACGAGCAGTACTTC. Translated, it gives CASSLARQGPYEQYF.